Shown below are 5 T cell receptor beta chains from a single sample sequenced in a study of T cells in Graves' hyperthyroidism and ophthalmopathy. TCR beta CDR3 regions were amplified from RNA. The TCR CDR3 first-round RT-PCR relied on the HTBI primer set. One entry per CDR3 protein results from TCRdb running MiXCR on the multiplex PCR reads. Of some 510,000 distinct CDR3 sequences listed, less than 25% are singletons. The specimen was blood. Source of these receptors: a man between 18 and 35 years old with Graves' hyperthyroidism.

This sequence joins TRBV6-5 and TRBJ2-7; D might be TRBD1 (6 bases). There are 15 residues in the CDR3. Trimming removed 2 bases from V and 2 bases from J, with 13 bases in between. Germline V lookup: CDR1 MNHEY, CDR2 SVGAGI. The CDR3 spells CASSYDGTSTYEQYF. The CDR3 DNA reads as TGTGCCAGCAGTTACGATGGGACAAGCACCTACGAGCAGTACTTC.

The table lists this clonotype with a few counts. The rearrangement links TRBV5-1 to TRBJ2-2, with D possibly matching TRBD1 (6 bases). The CDR3 has 16 residues. V lost 3 bases, J lost 5 bases, and 17 bases lay in between. Germline CDR1 SGHRS, CDR2 YFSETQ. The chain's CDR3 is CASSSATGTPTGELFF. The CDR3 DNA is TGCGCCAGCAGCTCCGCCACCGGGACACCTACCGGGGAGCTGTTTTTT.

A few counts support this clonotype. This rearrangement joins TRBV6-5 to TRBJ2-2, with 8 bases that match TRBD1. CDR1 is MNHEY and CDR2 is SVGAGI in the germline V gene. Trimming took 0 bases from V and 6 from J; bases not matched to a gene: 9. This CDR3 region has 17 residues. The CDR3 DNA follows: TGTGCCAGCAGTTACTCGGGACAGGTCGCGGCGCCCGGGGAGCTGTTTTTT. This encodes CASSYSGQVAAPGELFF.

In its sample, this clonotype was seen many times. The chain joins TRBV12-3 or TRBV12-4 to TRBJ2-2; D unresolved. CDR3 length: 14 residues. V shed 5 bases and J shed 1 base, with 8 bases lying between them. The CDR3 loop reads CASSPFENTGELFF. The DNA for the CDR3 is TGTGCCAGCAGTCCTTTCGAGAACACCGGGGAGCTGTTTTTT.

The rearrangement links TRBV28 to TRBJ2-7; TRBD2 matches at 7 bases. V dropped 2 bases and J dropped 5; count of bases not matched to a gene: 3. The CDR3 runs 13 residues. CDR1 and CDR2 from the germline V gene are MDHEN and SYDVKM. CDR3 sequence (DNA): TGTGCCAGCAGTTTAGAGGGAGGGAACGAGCAGTACTTC. It yields the protein CASSLEGGNEQYF. The full variable domain, rest sourced from reference TRBV28 and TRBJ2-7, is DVKVTQSSRYLVKRTGEKVFLECVQDMDHENMFWYRQDPGLGLRLIYFSYDVKMKEKGDIPEGYSVSREKKERFSLILESASTNQTSMYLCASSLEGGNEQYFGPGTRLTVT.